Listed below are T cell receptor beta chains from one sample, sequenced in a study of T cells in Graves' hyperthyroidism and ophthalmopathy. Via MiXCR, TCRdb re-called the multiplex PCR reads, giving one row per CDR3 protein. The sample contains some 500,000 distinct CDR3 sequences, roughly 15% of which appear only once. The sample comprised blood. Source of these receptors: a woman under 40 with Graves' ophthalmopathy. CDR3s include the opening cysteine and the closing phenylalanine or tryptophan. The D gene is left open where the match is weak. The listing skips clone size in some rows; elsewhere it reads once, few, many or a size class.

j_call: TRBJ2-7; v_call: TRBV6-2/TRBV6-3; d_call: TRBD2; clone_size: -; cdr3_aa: CASSSTGLVPSEQYF; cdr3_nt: TGTGCCAGCAGTTCCACGGGACTAGTCCCCTCGGAGCAGTACTTC
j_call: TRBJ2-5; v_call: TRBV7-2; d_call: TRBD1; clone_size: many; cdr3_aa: CASSPDRESQETQYF; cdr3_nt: TGTGCCAGCAGCCCAGACAGGGAAAGTCAAGAGACCCAGTACTTC
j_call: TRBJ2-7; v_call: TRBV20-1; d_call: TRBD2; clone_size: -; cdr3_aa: CGASMREAPGEYEQYF; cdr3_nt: TGCGGTGCTAGTATGCGGGAGGCACCTGGGGAATACGAGCAGTACTTC
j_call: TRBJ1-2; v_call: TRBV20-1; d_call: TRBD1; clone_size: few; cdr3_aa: CSARPHRDRGDGYTF; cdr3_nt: TGCAGTGCTAGGCCCCATCGTGACAGGGGGGATGGCTACACCTTC
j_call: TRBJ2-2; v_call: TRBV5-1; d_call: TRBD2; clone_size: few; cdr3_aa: CASSLLLADTGELFF; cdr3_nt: TGCGCCAGCAGCTTGTTGCTAGCGGACACCGGGGAGCTGTTTTTT
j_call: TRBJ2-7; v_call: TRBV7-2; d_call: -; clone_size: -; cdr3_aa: CASSPTPPRATLEQYF; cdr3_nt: TGTGCCAGCAGCCCCACCCCGCCCAGGGCAACTCTCGAGCAGTACTTC
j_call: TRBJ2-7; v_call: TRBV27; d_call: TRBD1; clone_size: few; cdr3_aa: CASIQGQGSSYEQYF; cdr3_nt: TGTGCCAGCATTCAAGGACAGGGGAGCTCCTACGAGCAGTACTTC
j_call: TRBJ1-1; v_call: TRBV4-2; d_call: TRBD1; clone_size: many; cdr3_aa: CASSQRGQRDWHTEAFF; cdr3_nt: TGTGCCAGCAGCCAAAGGGGACAGCGGGATTGGCACACTGAAGCTTTCTTT
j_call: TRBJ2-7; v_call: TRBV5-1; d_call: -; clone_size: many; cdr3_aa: CASSELRGRGEQYF; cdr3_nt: TGCGCCAGCAGCGAACTTCGGGGGCGCGGCGAGCAGTACTTC
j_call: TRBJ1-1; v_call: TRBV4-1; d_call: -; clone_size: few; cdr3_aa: CASSQAAAGQTEAFF; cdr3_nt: TGCGCCAGCAGCCAAGCGGCAGCGGGGCAAACTGAAGCTTTCTTT
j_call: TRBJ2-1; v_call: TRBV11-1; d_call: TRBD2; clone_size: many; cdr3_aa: CASRLEGFSGNYNEQFF; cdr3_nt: TGTGCCAGCCGTTTGGAGGGATTCAGCGGGAATTACAATGAGCAGTTCTTC
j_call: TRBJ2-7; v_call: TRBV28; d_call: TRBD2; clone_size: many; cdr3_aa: CASSLASGRRYEQYF; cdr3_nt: TGTGCCAGCAGTTTGGCTAGCGGGAGGCGGTACGAGCAGTACTTC
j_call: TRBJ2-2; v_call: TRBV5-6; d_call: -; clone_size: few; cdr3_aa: CASSSMMDLGGYTNTGELFF; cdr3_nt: TGTGCCAGCAGCTCTATGATGGACTTGGGCGGATATACGAACACCGGGGAGCTGTTTTTT
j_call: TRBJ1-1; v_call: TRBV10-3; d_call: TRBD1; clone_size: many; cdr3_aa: CAISESGNRGKSEAFF; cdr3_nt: TGTGCCATCAGTGAGTCAGGGAACAGGGGAAAGTCTGAAGCTTTCTTT
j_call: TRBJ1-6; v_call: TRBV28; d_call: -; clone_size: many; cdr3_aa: CATRRVGLSYNSPLHF; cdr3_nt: TGTGCCACCCGAAGGGTCGGGCTTTCCTATAATTCACCCCTCCACTTT
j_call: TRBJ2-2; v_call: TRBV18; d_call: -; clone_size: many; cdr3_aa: CASSPKEDITGELFF; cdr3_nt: TGTGCCAGCTCACCAAAGGAGGATATCACCGGGGAGCTGTTTTTT
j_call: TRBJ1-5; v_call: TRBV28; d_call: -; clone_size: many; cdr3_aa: CATNKRRYSNQPQHF; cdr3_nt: TGTGCCACCAACAAAAGACGGTATAGCAATCAGCCCCAGCATTTT
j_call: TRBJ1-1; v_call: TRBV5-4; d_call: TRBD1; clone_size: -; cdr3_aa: CASSLSGGKAEAFF; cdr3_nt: TGTGCCAGCAGCTTATCAGGGGGCAAGGCTGAAGCTTTCTTT
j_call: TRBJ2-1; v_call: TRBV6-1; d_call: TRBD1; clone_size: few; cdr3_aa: CASGDRVWEQFF; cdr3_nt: TGTGCCAGCGGGGACAGGGTCTGGGAGCAGTTCTTC
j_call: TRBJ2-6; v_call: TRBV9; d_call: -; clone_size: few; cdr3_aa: CASTSRKRRDSGANVLTF; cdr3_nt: TGTGCCAGCACCTCCAGGAAGAGAAGAGATAGTGGGGCCAACGTCCTGACTTTC
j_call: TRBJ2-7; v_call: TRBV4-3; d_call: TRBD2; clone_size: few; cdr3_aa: CASSQLGGGGKQYF; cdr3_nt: TGCGCCAGCAGCCAACTAGGTGGGGGGGGGAAGCAGTACTTC
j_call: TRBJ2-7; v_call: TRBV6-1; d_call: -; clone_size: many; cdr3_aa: CASREEWGSYEQYF; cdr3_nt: TGTGCCAGCAGGGAGGAGTGGGGGTCCTACGAGCAGTACTTC
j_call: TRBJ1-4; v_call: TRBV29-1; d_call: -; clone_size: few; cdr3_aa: CSVGPAREKLFF; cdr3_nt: TGCAGCGTTGGCCCAGCAAGGGAAAAACTGTTTTTT
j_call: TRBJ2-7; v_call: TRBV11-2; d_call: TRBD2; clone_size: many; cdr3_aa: CASSQWGGYEQYF; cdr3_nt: TGTGCCAGCAGTCAGTGGGGGGGTTACGAGCAGTACTTC
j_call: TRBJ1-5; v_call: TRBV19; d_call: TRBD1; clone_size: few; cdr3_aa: CASIQETPGQGASGNQPQHF; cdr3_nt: TGTGCCAGTATCCAAGAAACGCCGGGACAGGGGGCTTCTGGCAATCAGCCCCAGCATTTT
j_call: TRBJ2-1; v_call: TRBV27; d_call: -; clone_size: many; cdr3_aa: CASSSGVLGYNEQFF; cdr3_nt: TGTGCCAGCAGTTCCGGGGTGCTAGGGTACAATGAGCAGTTCTTC
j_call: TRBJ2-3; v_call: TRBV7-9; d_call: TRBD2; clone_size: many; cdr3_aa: CASRPRLAGTDTQYF; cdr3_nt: TGTGCCAGCAGACCAAGACTAGCCGGCACAGATACGCAGTATTTT
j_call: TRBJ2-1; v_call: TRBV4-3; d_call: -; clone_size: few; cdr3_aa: CASSQVFQSNEQFF; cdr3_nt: TGCGCCAGCAGCCAAGTCTTCCAATCGAATGAGCAGTTCTTC
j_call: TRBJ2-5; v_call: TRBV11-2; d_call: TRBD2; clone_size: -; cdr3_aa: CASSLEPAGVETQYF; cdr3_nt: TGTGCCAGCAGCTTAGAGCCAGCGGGAGTCGAGACCCAGTACTTC
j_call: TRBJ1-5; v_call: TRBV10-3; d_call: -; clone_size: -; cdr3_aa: CAISGQIDQPQHF; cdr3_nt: TGTGCCATCTCCGGACAGATTGATCAGCCCCAGCATTTT
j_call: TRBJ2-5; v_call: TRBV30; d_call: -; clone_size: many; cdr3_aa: CAWSAGQETQYF; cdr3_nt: TGTGCCTGGAGTGCGGGGCAAGAGACCCAGTACTTC
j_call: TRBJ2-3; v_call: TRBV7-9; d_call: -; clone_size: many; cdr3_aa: CASSLDGGSTDTQYF; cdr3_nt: TGTGCCAGCAGCTTAGATGGCGGAAGCACAGATACGCAGTATTTT
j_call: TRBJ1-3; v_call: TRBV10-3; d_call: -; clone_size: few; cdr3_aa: CAISRAGSGNTIYF; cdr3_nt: TGTGCCATCAGTCGAGCAGGCTCTGGAAACACCATATATTTT
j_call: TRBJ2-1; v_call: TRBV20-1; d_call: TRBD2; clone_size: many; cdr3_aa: CSASAFSAGAGNEQFF; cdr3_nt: TGCAGTGCTAGCGCTTTTTCAGCGGGAGCTGGAAATGAGCAGTTCTTC
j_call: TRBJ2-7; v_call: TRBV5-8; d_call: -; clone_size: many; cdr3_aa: CASSLDLATPYEQYF; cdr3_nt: TGTGCCAGCAGCTTGGATCTAGCGACCCCCTACGAGCAGTACTTC
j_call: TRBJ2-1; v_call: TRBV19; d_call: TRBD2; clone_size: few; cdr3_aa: CASSSSGRAGGEQFF; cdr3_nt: TGTGCCAGTTCCTCTAGCGGGAGGGCCGGGGGTGAGCAGTTCTTC
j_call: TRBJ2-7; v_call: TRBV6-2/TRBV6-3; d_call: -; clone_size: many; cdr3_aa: CASSYPVGGANYEQYF; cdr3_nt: TGTGCCAGCAGTTACCCCGTTGGGGGGGCGAATTACGAGCAGTACTTC
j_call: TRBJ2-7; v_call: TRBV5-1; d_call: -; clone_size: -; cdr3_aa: CASRPLKRTKPISAYEQYF; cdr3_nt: TGTGCCAGCAGGCCCCTCAAGCGGACAAAACCTATTTCGGCCTACGAGCAGTACTTC
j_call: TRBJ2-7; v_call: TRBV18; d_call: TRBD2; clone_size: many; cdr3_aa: CASSTGAGRNEQYF; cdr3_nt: TGTGCCAGCTCAACGGGAGCGGGAAGGAACGAGCAGTACTTC
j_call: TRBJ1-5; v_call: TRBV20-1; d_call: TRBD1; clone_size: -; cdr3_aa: CSATGGAAGNQPQHF; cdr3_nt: TGCAGTGCCACAGGGGGGGCCGCGGGCAATCAGCCCCAGCATTTT